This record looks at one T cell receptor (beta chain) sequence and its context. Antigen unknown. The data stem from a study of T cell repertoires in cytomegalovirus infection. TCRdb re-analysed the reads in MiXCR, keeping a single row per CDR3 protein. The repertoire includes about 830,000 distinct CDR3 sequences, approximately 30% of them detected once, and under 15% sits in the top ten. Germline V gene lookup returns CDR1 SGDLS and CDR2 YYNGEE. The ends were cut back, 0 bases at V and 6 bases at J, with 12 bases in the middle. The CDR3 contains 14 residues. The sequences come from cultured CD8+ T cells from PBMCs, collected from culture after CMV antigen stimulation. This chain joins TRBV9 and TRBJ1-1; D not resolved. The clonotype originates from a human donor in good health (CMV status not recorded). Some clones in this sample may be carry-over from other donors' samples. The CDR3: CASSVVAEVPEAFF. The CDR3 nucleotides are TGTGCCAGCAGCGTAGTGGCCGAGGTACCTGAAGCTTTCTTT.